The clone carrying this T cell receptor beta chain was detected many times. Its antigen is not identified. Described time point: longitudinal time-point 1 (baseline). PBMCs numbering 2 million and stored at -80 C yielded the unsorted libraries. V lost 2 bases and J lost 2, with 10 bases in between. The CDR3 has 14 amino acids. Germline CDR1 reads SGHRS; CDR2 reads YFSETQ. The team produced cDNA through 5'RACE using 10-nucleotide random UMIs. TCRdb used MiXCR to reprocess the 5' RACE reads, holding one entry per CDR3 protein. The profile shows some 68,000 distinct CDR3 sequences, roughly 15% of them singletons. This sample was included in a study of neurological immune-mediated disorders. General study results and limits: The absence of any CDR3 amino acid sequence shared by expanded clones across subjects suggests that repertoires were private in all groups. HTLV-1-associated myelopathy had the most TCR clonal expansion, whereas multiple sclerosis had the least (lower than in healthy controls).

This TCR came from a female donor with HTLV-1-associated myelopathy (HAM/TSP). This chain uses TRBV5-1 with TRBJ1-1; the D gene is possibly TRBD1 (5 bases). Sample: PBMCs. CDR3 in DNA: TGCGCCAGCAGCTTATCCAGGGCCAACACTGAAGCTTTCTTT. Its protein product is CASSLSRANTEAFF.